These 18 T cell receptor beta chains were sequenced from one sample in a study of blood T cell repertoires in COVID-19. Method: immunoSEQ multiplex PCR; TCRdb's copy keeps in-frame clones and lacks some. This table has approximately 130,000 clones, roughly 91% appearing once. Sequencing was done on a sample of peripheral blood. The receptors derive from a human donor in a cohort sampled during active COVID-19.

V gene TRBV7-9 combines with J gene TRBJ2-3; 10 bases match TRBD1. Per germline, CDR1 SEHNR and CDR2 FQNEAQ (reference sequence). V lost 11 bases and J lost 1; bases outside the gene matches: 9. This CDR3 region has 15 residues. CDR3 residues: CAQDRGIVGTDTQYF. The CDR3 nucleotides are TGTGCCCAGGACAGGGGGATAGTTGGCACAGATACGCAGTATTTT.

The V call is TRBV5-1, the J call TRBJ2-2; 7 bases align to TRBD1. The CDR3 runs 13 residues. CDR1 and CDR2 from the germline V gene are SGHRS and YFSETQ. J gave up 7 bases and V 5 bases, and 5 bases lay outside the gene matches. The CDR3 coding sequence is TGCGCCAGCAGTCTAACAGGGGACGGGGAGCTGTTTTTT. This codes for CASSLTGDGELFF.

V usage is TRBV11-2 and J usage is TRBJ2-3, with 7 bases fitting TRBD2. Germline V lookup: CDR1 SGHAT, CDR2 FQNNGV. The CDR3 runs to 13 residues. V was clipped by 5 bases and J by 6 bases; unmatched bases: 5. The CDR3 DNA reads TGTGCCAGCAGCCCAGCACTAGCGGATACGCAGTATTTT. It yields the protein CASSPALADTQYF.

This clone occurred once. This chain joins TRBV6-5 and TRBJ1-2, with TRBD1 matching 7 bases. The germline V gene encodes CDR1 MNHEY and CDR2 SVGAGI. V lost 7 bases and J lost 4; bases outside the gene matches: 6. CDR3 length equals 13 residues. Written as DNA, the CDR3 is TGTGCCAGCAAACTACAGGGGTTCTATGGCTACACCTTC. It encodes CASKLQGFYGYTF.

The chain couples TRBV5-6 to TRBJ1-2, with unresolved D. V was trimmed by 4 bases and J by 4 bases, leaving 11 bases between them. The CDR3 has 13 amino acids. CDR1 and CDR2 from the germline V gene are SGHDT and YYEEEE. The DNA for the CDR3 is TGTGCCAGCAGCACCTCGGGTAGCTATGGCTACACCTTC. Protein product: CASSTSGSYGYTF.

The chain uses TRBV2 and TRBJ2-7; 7 nucleotides match TRBD2. The CDR3 consists of 16 residues. V lost 1 base, J lost 2 bases, and 8 bases stayed unmatched. Germline values: CDR1 SNHLY, CDR2 FYNNEI. The CDR3, as DNA: TGTGCCAGCAGTGAAGGTTGGGGACTACCCCCCTACGAGCAGTACTTC. It is translated as CASSEGWGLPPYEQYF.

This chain links TRBV23-1 with TRBJ1-2; D is possibly TRBD1 (5 bases). Being an ORF, TRBV23-1 has a function that is uncertain. This CDR3 has 19 amino acids. Trimming stripped 2 bases from V and 1 base from J, with 23 bases between. The CDR3 reads CASSQATTLDRQLNYGYTF. The CDR3 DNA reads TGCGCCAGCAGTCAAGCGACGACCCTTGACAGACAACTTAACTATGGCTACACCTTC.

This clone was seen only once. The chain joins TRBV9 to TRBJ1-4; D not resolved. Germline values: CDR1 SGDLS, CDR2 YYNGEE. The CDR3 extends over 14 amino acids. The ends were cut back, 1 base at V and 8 bases at J, with 12 bases in the middle. CDR3 protein: CASSVSGIGEKLFF. CDR3 DNA sequence: TGTGCCAGCAGCGTATCCGGGATAGGAGAAAAACTGTTTTTT.

The rearrangement links TRBV6-4 to TRBJ2-3, with 8 bases lining up with TRBD1. Trimming at V came to 2 bases and at J to 6 bases, leaving 7 bases not matched to a gene. CDR3 length: 15 residues. Germline assignment: CDR1 MRHNA and CDR2 SNTAGT. The CDR3: CASSDGQGSVDTQYF. CDR3 DNA sequence: TGTGCCAGCAGTGACGGACAGGGTTCTGTGGATACGCAGTATTTT.

This sequence joins TRBV7-9 and TRBJ1-1; TRBD1 matches 10 bases. V dropped 4 bases and J dropped 7; count of bases not matched to a gene: 9. Germline CDR1 SEHNR, CDR2 FQNEAQ (reference sequence). The CDR3 consists of 15 residues. CDR3 DNA: TGTGCCAGCAGCTCACGGACAGGGGGAAAGGATGAAGCTTTCTTT. This codes for CASSSRTGGKDEAFF.

This chain links TRBV6-5 with TRBJ2-2; D remains unclear. Germline CDR1 reads MNHEY; CDR2 reads SVGAGI. This CDR3 has 14 amino acids. V was shortened by 1 base and J by 7 bases, with 10 bases between the two germline ends. The CDR3 nucleotides are TGTGCCAGCAGTTACTTCGGGTCGCGCGGGGAGCTGTTTTTT. This encodes CASSYFGSRGELFF.

The V gene is TRBV25-1, the J gene TRBJ2-3; possible D gene TRBD1, 6 bases. Deletions cut 3 bases from V and 3 bases from J, with 16 bases between. There are 16 residues in the CDR3. From germline, CDR1 is MGHDK and CDR2 SYGVNS. In DNA, the CDR3 is TGTGCCAGCAGTGATGGACGAACAGGGTCGACAGATACGCAGTATTTT. Translating it yields CASSDGRTGSTDTQYF.

V gene TRBV3-1 (or the pseudogene TRBV3-2) combines with J gene TRBJ2-3; TRBD2 matches 9 bases. Losses at the gene ends were 0 bases for V and 4 bases for J; bases not matched to a gene: 5. Germline assignment: CDR1 LGHDT and CDR2 YNNKEL (reference sequence). CDR3 length: 16 residues. As DNA, the CDR3 is TGTGCCAGCAGCCAAGAGCCCGGACTAGCGTCAGATACGCAGTATTTT. This codes for CASSQEPGLASDTQYF.

The rearrangement joins TRBV18 to TRBJ2-7; 12 bases fit TRBD2. The ends lost 4 bases at V and 5 bases at J; junction bases unmatched: 3. Germline V lookup: CDR1 KGHSH, CDR2 LQKENI. The CDR3 has 14 residues. The chain's CDR3 is CASSRLAGDNEQYF. CDR3 DNA: TGTGCCAGCTCACGACTAGCGGGAGACAACGAGCAGTACTTC.

This rearrangement joins TRBV21-1 to TRBJ2-4; the table names TRBD1, a call not compared with the DNA. TRBV21-1 is assigned pseudogene status. This CDR3 has 20 amino acids. This CDR3 reads CASSKERGQGRFLAKNIQYF. DNA for the CDR3: TGTGCCAGCAGCAAAGAGCGGGGACAGGGGCGCTTTCTAGCCAAAAACATTCAGTACTTC.

This sequence joins TRBV19 and TRBJ1-2; D possibly corresponds to TRBD1 (5 bases). Germline V gene sequence: CDR1 LNHDA, CDR2 SQIVND (reference sequence). CDR3 length: 16 residues. Trimming shortened V by 6 bases and J by 1 base, and 18 bases separated the two germline ends. CDR3 sequence reads: CASRATVPSLNYGYTF. CDR3 bases: TGTGCCAGTAGGGCGACAGTACCTTCCCTTAACTATGGCTACACCTTC.

The J gene is TRBJ2-2, the V gene TRBV28, with D tentatively TRBD1 (6 bases). V dropped 1 base and J dropped 4 bases, with 13 bases sitting between them. Germline values: CDR1 MDHEN, CDR2 SYDVKM. This CDR3 has 16 residues. Here the CDR3 DNA reads TGTGCCAGCAGTTTATTGGGGGCGCTACCCACCGGGGAGCTGTTTTTT. Translation: CASSLLGALPTGELFF.

The chain combines TRBV5-4 with TRBJ2-7; TRBD1 matches at 9 bases. Per germline, CDR1 SGHNT and CDR2 YYREEE (reference sequence). J was trimmed by 7 bases and V by 0 bases; bases with no gene match: 5. The CDR3 runs to 14 residues. CDR3 amino acids: CASSLVPTGGEQYF. The CDR3 DNA reads TGTGCCAGCAGCTTGGTCCCGACAGGGGGTGAGCAGTACTTC.